These 24 T cell receptor beta chains were sequenced from one sample in a study of T-cell memory formation after mild COVID-19. TCRdb re-called the 5' RACE reads through MiXCR, storing one row per CDR3 protein. The sample yields fewer than 300,000 distinct CDR3 sequences, around 17% seen once. The material sequenced was PBMCs or a T cell subset sorted from them (not recorded which). The receptors derive from a man between 18 and 29 years old who had mild COVID-19 (a few samples of this study predate the infection). Cell type and time point are not known.

The chain carries TRBV5-1 and TRBJ2-3; maybe TRBD2 (5 bases). The germline V gene has CDR1 SGHRS and CDR2 YFSETQ. Trimming left V 5 bases short and J 7 bases short, with 14 bases between. CDR3 length equals 13 residues. Here the CDR3 reads CASSLTGINTQYF. CDR3 nucleotide sequence: TGCGCCAGCAGTCTCACCGGGATTAATACGCAGTATTTT.

The V and J genes are TRBV6-2 or TRBV6-3 and TRBJ2-2; the match to TRBD2 covers 11 bases. The germline V gene has CDR1 MNHEY and CDR2 SVGEGT. This CDR3 contains 15 residues. The V segment lost 7 bases and the J segment 4 bases; nucleotides outside the gene matches: 5. The CDR3 loop is CASTHGLAGTGELFF. The DNA of the CDR3 is TGTGCCAGCACCCACGGACTAGCGGGCACCGGGGAGCTGTTTTTT.

This clonotype was observed a handful of times. The chain is built from TRBV3-1 and TRBJ1-2; D is unclear. The CDR3 totals 13 residues. The V end was cut by 1 base, the J end by 4 bases, with 7 bases between. Germline CDR1 and CDR2: LGHDT and YNNKEL (reference sequence). CDR3 sequence (DNA): TGTGCCAGCAGCCAAGCCCTGCTCTATGGCTACACCTTC. Residues: CASSQALLYGYTF.

This rearrangement joins TRBV6-5 to TRBJ1-1, with 7 bases aligning to TRBD1. V was clipped by 2 bases and J by 3 bases; unmatched bases: 6. CDR3 length equals 15 residues. The germline V gene encodes CDR1 MNHEY and CDR2 SVGAGI. CDR3 DNA: TGTGCCAGCAGTTACGGTGACAGGGTATACACTGAAGCTTTCTTT. This codes for CASSYGDRVYTEAFF.

The J gene is TRBJ2-5, the V gene TRBV5-1; perhaps TRBD2 as D (5 bases). This CDR3 is built from 13 residues. The V gene lost 3 bases and the J gene lost 4 bases, with 10 bases spanning the gap. CDR1 is SGHRS, CDR2 YFSETQ, per germline. The CDR3 protein is CASSWTRIETQYF. The CDR3 nucleotides are TGCGCCAGCAGCTGGACTCGAATAGAGACCCAGTACTTC.

This clonotype was recorded many times. The chain recombines TRBV15 with TRBJ2-2; 9 nucleotides match TRBD2. Trimming removed 2 bases from V and 3 bases from J; junction bases left unmatched: 10. CDR1 is LNHNV, CDR2 YYDKDF, per germline (reference sequence). The CDR3 covers 18 residues. CDR3 bases: TGTGCCACCAGCAGACCATTGCCGGGACTAGCATACACCGGGGAGCTGTTTTTT. Translated: CATSRPLPGLAYTGELFF.

This clonotype was counted only a few times. V usage is TRBV11-3 and J usage is TRBJ2-1; TRBD1 matches at 7 bases. The CDR3 covers 14 residues. CDR1 and CDR2 (germline): SGHNT, YENEEA. Unmatched junction bases numbered 5, after V lost 5 bases and J lost 4 bases. This chain's CDR3 is CASSIGTDYNEQFF. The CDR3 DNA reads as TGTGCCAGCAGCATCGGGACAGATTACAATGAGCAGTTCTTC.

The CDR3, as DNA: TGTGCCAGCAGCCCTGTCGATCGGCTCTACGAGCAGTACTTC. Amino acids: CASSPVDRLYEQYF. The rearrangement links TRBV11-1 to TRBJ2-7; D gene ambiguous. The CDR3 has 14 amino acids. Between the trimmed V and J ends, which lost 5 bases and 3 bases, there was a span of 14 bases. Germline lookup yields CDR1 SGHAT and CDR2 FQDESV (reference sequence).

This clonotype has more than one count but fewer than ten. V is TRBV5-4 and J is TRBJ2-7; the D is unclear. The length of the CDR3 is 14 residues. Germline assignment: CDR1 SGHNT and CDR2 YYREEE (reference sequence). Between the trimmed V and J ends, which lost 6 bases and 3 bases, there was a span of 16 bases. CDR3 amino acids: CASTRPLIDYEQYV. Here the CDR3 DNA reads TGTGCCAGCACCCGGCCCCTAATCGACTACGAGCAGTACGTC.

The chain employs TRBV4-2 and TRBJ1-5; D is undetermined. Germline loops: CDR1 LGHNA, CDR2 YNFKEQ. Trimming took 1 base from V and 1 from J, leaving 5 bases between them. The length of the CDR3 is 14 residues. Here the CDR3 reads CASSQASSNQPQHF. CDR3 coding DNA: TGTGCCAGCAGCCAAGCGTCGAGCAATCAGCCCCAGCATTTT.

This clonotype showed up many times. The chain couples TRBV12-5 to TRBJ2-1; 9 bases are shared with TRBD1. V shed 6 bases, J shed 6 bases, and the junction held 9 bases outside the gene matches. Germline V gene sequence: CDR1 LGHNT, CDR2 FRNRAP. The CDR3 contains 15 residues. CDR3 in DNA: TGTGCTAGTGGCCCGGGACAGGGTGTTAGCAATGAGCAGTTCTTC. Protein product: CASGPGQGVSNEQFF.

This clonotype was recorded many times. The V call is TRBV5-1, the J call TRBJ2-5, with unresolved D. The CDR3 loop spans 15 amino acids. V lost 1 base and J 2 bases, leaving 12 bases between the germline ends. The germline gives CDR1 SGHRS, CDR2 YFSETQ. The DNA of the CDR3 is TGCGCCAGCAGCTTGACCAGGCCCTCGCAAGAGACCCAGTACTTC. Protein product: CASSLTRPSQETQYF.

Only a few counts were recorded for this clonotype. The CDR3 loop is CASSLDSPRANSPLHF. Written as DNA, the CDR3 is TGTGCCAGCAGCTTGGACAGTCCAAGGGCCAATTCACCCCTCCACTTT. The rearrangement joins TRBV5-6 to TRBJ1-6; D is unresolved. The CDR3 is made up of 16 amino acids. V shed 0 bases and J shed 7 bases, with 14 bases lying between them. Germline CDR1 and CDR2: SGHDT and YYEEEE.

Points on this clonotype: It is unclear where the CDR3 begins or ends on the DNA, so no DNA is shown, and the CDR3 is as TCRdb lists it. The chain joins TRBV21-1 to TRBJ2-3. TRBV21-1 is assigned pseudogene status. The CDR3 has 14 residues if both end residues are counted. The CDR3 sequence: CALIWGPGTDTQYF.

The chain couples TRBV2 to TRBJ2-7, with 10 bases lining up with TRBD2. Germline CDR1 SNHLY, CDR2 FYNNEI. V lost 1 base to trimming and J lost 3 bases; unmatched junction nucleotides: 6. CDR3 length: 16 residues. CDR3 sequence reads: CASSEGVAGGYYEQYV. In DNA form, the CDR3 reads TGTGCCAGCAGTGAAGGGGTAGCGGGAGGATACTACGAGCAGTACGTC.

This clonotype has more than one count but fewer than ten. V usage is TRBV20-1 and J usage is TRBJ2-7; no reliable D call. This CDR3 comprises 14 residues. Germline assignment: CDR1 DFQATT and CDR2 SNEGSKA (reference sequence). V was shortened by 0 bases and J by 3 bases, with 12 bases between the two germline ends. In nucleotides, the CDR3 is TGCAGTGCTAGAGAGGCTCCAGAACACTACGAGCAGTACGTC. Translating gives CSAREAPEHYEQYV.

This clonotype appeared a few times. A read error may account for a junction end that differs from germline. V usage is TRBV7-4 and J usage is TRBJ1-2, with D unclear. This CDR3 has 10 residues. Germline V CDR1 and CDR2: SGHVT, SQSDAQ. The CDR3 region is CASVLVRGAF. CDR3 nucleotide sequence: TGTGCCAGCGTACTCGTTCGCGGAGCCTTC.

This clonotype was seen many times. The rearrangement joins TRBV5-1 to TRBJ2-5, with a tentative D call TRBD2 (6 bases). Per the germline V gene, CDR1 is SGHRS and CDR2 is YFSETQ. The CDR3 loop spans 13 amino acids. The V end lost 2 bases, the J end lost 5 bases, and 10 bases lay between the germline ends. In DNA, the CDR3 is TGCGCCAGCAGCTTCGGGGGAGAGGAGACCCAGTACTTC. Translated, it gives CASSFGGEETQYF.

The V gene is TRBV7-2, the J gene TRBJ1-5; 7 bases line up with TRBD1. Looked up from germline, CDR1 is SGHTA and CDR2 is FQGNSA. Losses at the gene ends were 5 bases for V and 7 bases for J; bases not matched to a gene: 8. This CDR3 region has 14 residues. The CDR3: CASSPTGLEQPQHF. CDR3 DNA sequence: TGTGCCAGCAGCCCGACAGGGCTAGAACAGCCCCAGCATTTT.

CDR3 in DNA: TGCGCCAGCAGCCAAGATCCCCTGTCAGATACGCAGTATTTT. This translates into CASSQDPLSDTQYF. This chain joins TRBV4-3 and TRBJ2-3; no clear D. Germline V gene sequence: CDR1 LGHNA, CDR2 YSLEER. The CDR3 totals 14 residues. The germline V and J ends were trimmed by 0 bases and 4 bases, with 8 bases remaining between them.

This clonotype was picked up a small number of times. The gene calls are TRBV5-4 and TRBJ2-7; 8 nucleotides line up with TRBD1. V lost 5 bases and J lost 5; bases outside the gene matches: 3. The CDR3 is 12 amino acids. Germline assignment: CDR1 SGHNT and CDR2 YYREEE (reference sequence). Here the CDR3 DNA reads TGTGCCAGCAGGTCGACAGGGGACGAGCAGTACTTC. Amino acids: CASRSTGDEQYF.

This chain uses TRBV27 with TRBJ2-1; 8 bases line up with TRBD1. Germline CDR1 reads MNHEY; CDR2 reads SMNVEV (reference sequence). J was trimmed by 4 bases and V by 8 bases; bases with no gene match: 7. The CDR3 length is 14 residues. In DNA form, the CDR3 reads TGTGCCAGCCACGGACAGGGATTATACAATGAGCAGTTCTTC. Encoded protein: CASHGQGLYNEQFF.

This clonotype was observed a few times. The gene calls are TRBV28 and TRBJ1-1, with unresolved D. The germline V gene encodes CDR1 MDHEN and CDR2 SYDVKM. This CDR3 contains 15 residues. Trimming took 5 bases from V and 3 from J, leaving 16 bases between them. CDR3 sequence reads: CASSQADRYYTEAFF. Here the CDR3 DNA reads TGTGCCAGCAGTCAAGCGGACCGGTATTACACTGAAGCTTTCTTT.

The chain joins TRBV10-2 to TRBJ1-2; 10 nucleotides agree with TRBD1. V lost 7 bases, J lost 7 bases, and 12 bases stayed unmatched. The CDR3 extends over 15 amino acids. Germline V lookup: CDR1 WSHSY, CDR2 SAAADI. The DNA of the CDR3 is TGCGCCAGCATGGGACAGGGGACTGAGACTGGTGGCTACACCTTC. Its protein product is CASMGQGTETGGYTF.